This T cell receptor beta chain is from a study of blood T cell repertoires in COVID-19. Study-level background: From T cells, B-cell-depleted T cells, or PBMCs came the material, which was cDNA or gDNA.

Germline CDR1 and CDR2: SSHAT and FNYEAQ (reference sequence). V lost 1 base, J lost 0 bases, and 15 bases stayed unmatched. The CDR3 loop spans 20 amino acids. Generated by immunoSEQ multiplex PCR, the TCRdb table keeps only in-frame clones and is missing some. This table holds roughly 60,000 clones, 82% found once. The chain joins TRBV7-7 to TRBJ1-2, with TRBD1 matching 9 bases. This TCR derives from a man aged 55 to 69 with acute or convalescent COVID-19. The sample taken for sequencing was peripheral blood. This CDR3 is CASSLGSRDRVPFSNYGYTF. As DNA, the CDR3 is TGTGCCAGCAGCTTAGGGTCCCGGGACAGGGTCCCCTTCTCTAACTATGGCTACACCTTC.